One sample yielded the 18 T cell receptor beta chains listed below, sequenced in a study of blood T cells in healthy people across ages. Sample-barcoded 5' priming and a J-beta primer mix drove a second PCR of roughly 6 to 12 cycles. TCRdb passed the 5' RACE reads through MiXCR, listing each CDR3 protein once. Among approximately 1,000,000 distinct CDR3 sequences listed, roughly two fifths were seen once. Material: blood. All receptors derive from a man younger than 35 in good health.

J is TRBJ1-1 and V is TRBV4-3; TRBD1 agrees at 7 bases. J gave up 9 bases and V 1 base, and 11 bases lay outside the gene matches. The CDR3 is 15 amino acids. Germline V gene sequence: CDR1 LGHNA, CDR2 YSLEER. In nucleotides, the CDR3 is TGCGCCAGCAGCCAAGGGGACAGCAGGCTGAGGAAAGCTTTCTTT. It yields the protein CASSQGDSRLRKAFF.

In DNA form, the CDR3 reads TGTGCCAGCAGCCCACAGGTTTTGAACACTGAAGCTTTCTTT. Residues: CASSPQVLNTEAFF. The J gene is TRBJ1-1, the V gene TRBV12-3 or TRBV12-4; tentative D call: TRBD1 (5 bases). The CDR3 loop spans 14 amino acids. The ends were cut back, 6 bases at V and 0 bases at J, with 11 bases in the middle.

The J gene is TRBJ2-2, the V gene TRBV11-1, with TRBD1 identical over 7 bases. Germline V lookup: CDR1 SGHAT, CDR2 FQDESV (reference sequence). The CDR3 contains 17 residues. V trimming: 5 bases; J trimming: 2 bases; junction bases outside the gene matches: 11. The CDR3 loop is CASSDPGRQGNTGELFF. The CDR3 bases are TGTGCCAGCAGCGACCCTGGGAGACAGGGCAACACCGGGGAGCTGTTTTTT.

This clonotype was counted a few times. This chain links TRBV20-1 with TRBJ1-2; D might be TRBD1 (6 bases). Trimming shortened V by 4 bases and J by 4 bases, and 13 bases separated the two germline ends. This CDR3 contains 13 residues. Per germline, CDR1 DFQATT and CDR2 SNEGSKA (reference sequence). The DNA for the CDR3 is TGCAGTGCTACAAACTCGGACAGCTATGGCTACACCTTC. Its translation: CSATNSDSYGYTF.

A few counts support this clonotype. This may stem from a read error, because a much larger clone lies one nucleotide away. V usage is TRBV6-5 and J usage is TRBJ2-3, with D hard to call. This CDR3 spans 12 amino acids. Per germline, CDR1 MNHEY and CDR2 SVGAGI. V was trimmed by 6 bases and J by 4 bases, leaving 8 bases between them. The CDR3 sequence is CASSRIPDTQYF. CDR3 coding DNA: TGTGCCAGCAGCCGAATCCCAGATACGCAGTATTTT.

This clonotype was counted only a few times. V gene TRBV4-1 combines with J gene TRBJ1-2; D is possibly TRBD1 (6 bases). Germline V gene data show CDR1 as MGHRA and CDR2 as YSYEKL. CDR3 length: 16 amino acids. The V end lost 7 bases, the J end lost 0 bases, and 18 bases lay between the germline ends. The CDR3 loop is CASTFSGTTANYGYTF. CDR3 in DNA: TGCGCCAGCACCTTCTCCGGGACAACCGCTAACTATGGCTACACCTTC.

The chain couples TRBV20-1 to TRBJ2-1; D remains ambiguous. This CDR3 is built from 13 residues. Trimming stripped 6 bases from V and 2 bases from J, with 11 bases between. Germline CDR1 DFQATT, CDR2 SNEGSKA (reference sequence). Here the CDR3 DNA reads TGCAGTGCCACAGTCCCAGCCTACAATGAGCAGTTCTTC. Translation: CSATVPAYNEQFF.

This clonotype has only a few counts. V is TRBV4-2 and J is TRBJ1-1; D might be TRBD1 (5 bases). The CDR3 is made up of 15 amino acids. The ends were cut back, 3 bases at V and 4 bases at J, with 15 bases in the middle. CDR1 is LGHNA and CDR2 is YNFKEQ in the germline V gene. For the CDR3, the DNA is TGTGCCAGCAGCCAGAACTTAGAGAGGGGCACTGAAGCTTTCTTT. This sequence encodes CASSQNLERGTEAFF.

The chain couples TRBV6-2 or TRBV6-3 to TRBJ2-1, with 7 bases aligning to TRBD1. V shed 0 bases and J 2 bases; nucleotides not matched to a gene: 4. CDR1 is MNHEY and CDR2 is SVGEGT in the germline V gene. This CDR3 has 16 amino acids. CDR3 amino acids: CASSYSDRVPYNEQFF. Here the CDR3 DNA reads TGTGCCAGCAGTTACTCCGACAGGGTCCCCTACAATGAGCAGTTCTTC.

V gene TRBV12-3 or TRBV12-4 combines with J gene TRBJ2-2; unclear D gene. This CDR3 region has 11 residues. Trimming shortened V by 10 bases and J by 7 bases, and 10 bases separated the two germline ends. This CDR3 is CATQRGGELFF. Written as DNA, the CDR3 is TGTGCCACCCAGCGTGGCGGGGAGCTGTTTTTT.

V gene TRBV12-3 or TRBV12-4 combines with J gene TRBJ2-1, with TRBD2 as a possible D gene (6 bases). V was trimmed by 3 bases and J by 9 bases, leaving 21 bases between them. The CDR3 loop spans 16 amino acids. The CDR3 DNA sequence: TGTGCCAGCAGTTTTTATGGGGGGACTCCCCTTAGTGAGCAGTTCTTC. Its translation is CASSFYGGTPLSEQFF.

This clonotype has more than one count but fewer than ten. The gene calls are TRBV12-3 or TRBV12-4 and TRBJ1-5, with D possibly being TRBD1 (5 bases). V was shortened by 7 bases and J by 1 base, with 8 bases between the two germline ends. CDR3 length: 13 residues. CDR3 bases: TGTGCCAGCAAAAGGGGCAGCAATCAGCCCCAGCATTTT. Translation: CASKRGSNQPQHF.

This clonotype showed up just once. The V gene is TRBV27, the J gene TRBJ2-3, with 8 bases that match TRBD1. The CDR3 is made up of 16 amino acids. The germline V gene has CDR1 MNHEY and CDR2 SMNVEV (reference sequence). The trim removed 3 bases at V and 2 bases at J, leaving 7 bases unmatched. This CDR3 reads CASSFSQGAATDTQYF. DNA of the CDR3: TGTGCCAGCAGTTTCTCCCAGGGGGCGGCCACAGATACGCAGTATTTT.

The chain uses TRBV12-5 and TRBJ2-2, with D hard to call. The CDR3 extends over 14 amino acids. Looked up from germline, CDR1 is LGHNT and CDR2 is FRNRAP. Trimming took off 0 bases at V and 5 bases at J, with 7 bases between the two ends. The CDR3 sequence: CASGLVQYTGELFF. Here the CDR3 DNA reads TGTGCTAGTGGTTTGGTACAGTATACCGGGGAGCTGTTTTTT.

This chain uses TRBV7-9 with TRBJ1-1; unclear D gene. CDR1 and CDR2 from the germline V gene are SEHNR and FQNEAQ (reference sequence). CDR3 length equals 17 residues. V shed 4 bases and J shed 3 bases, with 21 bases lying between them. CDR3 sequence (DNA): TGTGCCAGCAGCTCTTGGACGTTCTCGGCGGGGTACACTGAAGCTTTCTTT. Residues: CASSSWTFSAGYTEAFF.

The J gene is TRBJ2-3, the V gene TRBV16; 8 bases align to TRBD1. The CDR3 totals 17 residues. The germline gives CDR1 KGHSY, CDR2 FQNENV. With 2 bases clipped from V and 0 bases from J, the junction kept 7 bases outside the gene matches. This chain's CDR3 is CASSQDRGAPSTDTQYF. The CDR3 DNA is TGTGCCAGCAGCCAAGACAGGGGAGCTCCTAGCACAGATACGCAGTATTTT. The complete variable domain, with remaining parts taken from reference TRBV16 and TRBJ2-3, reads GEEVAQTPKHLVRGEGQKAKLYCAPIKGHSYVFWYQQVLKNEFKFLISFQNENVFDETGMPKERFSAKCLPNSPCSLEIQATKLEDSAVYFCASSQDRGAPSTDTQYFGPGTRLTVL.

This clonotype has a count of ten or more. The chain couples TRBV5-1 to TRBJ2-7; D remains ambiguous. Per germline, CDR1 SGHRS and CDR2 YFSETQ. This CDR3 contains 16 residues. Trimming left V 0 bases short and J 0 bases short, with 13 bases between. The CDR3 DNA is TGCGCCAGCAGCTTGGACATGGCTCAAAGCTCCTACGAGCAGTACTTC. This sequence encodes CASSLDMAQSSYEQYF.

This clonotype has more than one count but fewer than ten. The CDR3 is CASSVRSGRGYTF. The CDR3 DNA follows: TGTGCCAGCAGCGTACGTTCAGGGCGCGGCTACACCTTC. This rearrangement joins TRBV9 to TRBJ1-2; D may be TRBD1 (5 bases). The CDR3 runs 13 residues. V was trimmed by 1 base and J by 8 bases, leaving 12 bases between them. The germline V gene has CDR1 SGDLS and CDR2 YYNGEE.